A single sample gave rise to the 29 T cell receptor beta chains below, sequenced in a study of T cells after yellow fever vaccination. TCRdb itself ran the 5' RACE reads through MiXCR, one entry per CDR3 protein. The table includes some 340,000 distinct CDR3 sequences, over 4% detected once. Sequenced here: PBMCs, sampled 5 days after the yellow fever booster vaccination. All receptors come from a man between 18 and 29 years old who received the YFV17D yellow fever vaccine.

The chain couples TRBV4-2 to TRBJ1-2; 9 bases map to TRBD1. V shed 2 bases and J 1 base; nucleotides not matched to a gene: 5. This CDR3 spans 16 amino acids. Germline V gene data show CDR1 as LGHNA and CDR2 as YNFKEQ. The CDR3 DNA reads TGTGCCAGCAGCCAAAAGACAGGGGGATATAACTATGGCTACACCTTC. It encodes CASSQKTGGYNYGYTF.

CDR3 sequence (DNA): TGTGCCAGCAGGCAAGACCAGACAAGCACAGATACGCAGTATTTT. This encodes CASRQDQTSTDTQYF. V usage is TRBV7-3 and J usage is TRBJ2-3; D is undetermined. Germline lookup yields CDR1 SGHTA and CDR2 FQGTGA. V lost 6 bases and J lost 0, with 13 bases in between. There are 15 residues in the CDR3.

This clonotype was seen ten or more times. As DNA, the CDR3 is TGCGCCAGCAGCCGACTAGCGGGGGCACAAGAGACCCAGTACTTC. Translated: CASSRLAGAQETQYF. The chain combines TRBV5-1 with TRBJ2-5, with 12 bases matching TRBD2. Germline CDR1 reads SGHRS; CDR2 reads YFSETQ. This CDR3 comprises 15 residues. The J segment lost 2 bases and the V segment lost 4 bases, leaving 3 bases of the junction unmatched.

This clonotype came up a few times. The chain has TRBV7-2 and TRBJ2-5, with D unclear. V was cut by 4 bases and J by 3 bases, with 9 bases left in between. The CDR3 sequence is 13 residues long. Germline V lookup: CDR1 SGHTA, CDR2 FQGNSA. The CDR3 region is CASSWHGKETQYF. Written as DNA, the CDR3 is TGTGCCAGCAGCTGGCACGGTAAAGAGACCCAGTACTTC.

J is TRBJ2-1 and V is TRBV2; 10 bases align to TRBD2. CDR3 length: 14 amino acids. V gave up 6 bases and J gave up 8 bases; unmatched junction bases: 7. Germline values: CDR1 SNHLY, CDR2 FYNNEI. The CDR3 coding sequence is TGTGCCAGCAGGAGCGGGGGGGCCTCCCATGAGCAGTTCTTC. It encodes CASRSGGASHEQFF.

This clonotype was counted at least ten times. This chain connects TRBV7-9 to TRBJ1-4, with 11 nucleotides matching TRBD1. The trim removed 3 bases at V and 8 bases at J, leaving 5 bases unmatched. CDR1 and CDR2 from the germline V gene are SEHNR and FQNEAQ (reference sequence). CDR3 length: 15 residues. DNA of the CDR3: TGTGCCAGCAGCTTGGGACAGGGGGTCAACGAAAAACTGTTTTTT. It is translated as CASSLGQGVNEKLFF. The whole variable domain, filled in from reference TRBV7-9 and TRBJ1-4, reads DTGVSQNPRHKITKRGQNVTFRCDPISEHNRLYWYRQTLGQGPEFLTYFQNEAQLEKSRLLSDRFSAERPKGSFSTLEIQRTEQGDSAMYLCASSLGQGVNEKLFFGSGTQLSVL.

The V gene is TRBV4-1, the J gene TRBJ2-5; D is perhaps TRBD1 or TRBD2 (5 bases each). Per the germline V gene, CDR1 is MGHRA and CDR2 is YSYEKL. The CDR3 has 14 amino acids. V was cut by 7 bases and J by 5 bases, with 17 bases left in between. CDR3 sequence (DNA): TGCGCCAGCAAGACAGACTATGTTGTGGAGACCCAGTACTTC. Translating it yields CASKTDYVVETQYF.

This clonotype was counted only a few times. The V call is TRBV20-1, the J call TRBJ1-2; no definite D call. This CDR3 is built from 11 residues. V shed 3 bases and J shed 3 bases, with 5 bases lying between them. Per germline, CDR1 DFQATT and CDR2 SNEGSKA (reference sequence). CDR3: CSASTDYGYTF. As DNA, the CDR3 is TGCAGTGCTAGTACAGACTATGGCTACACCTTC.

This clonotype was counted only a few times. The chain couples TRBV4-3 to TRBJ2-1, with a tentative D call TRBD2 (6 bases). Germline V gene lookup returns CDR1 LGHNA and CDR2 YSLEER. This CDR3 has 16 residues. Trimming removed 1 base at V and 0 bases at J, with 10 bases between. The CDR3 DNA reads as TGCGCCAGCAGCCAAGGGGCGGGGCACTCCTACAATGAGCAGTTCTTC. Its translation is CASSQGAGHSYNEQFF.

V gene TRBV5-1 combines with J gene TRBJ2-2; 8 nucleotides line up with TRBD1. CDR1 is SGHRS and CDR2 is YFSETQ in the germline V gene. This CDR3 spans 14 amino acids. The trim removed 2 bases at V and 6 bases at J, leaving 3 bases unmatched. CDR3 DNA: TGCGCCAGCAGCTTCCAGGGGGCTCCCGGGGAGCTGTTTTTT. Encoded protein: CASSFQGAPGELFF.

The chain carries TRBV5-1 and TRBJ2-7, with D possibly being TRBD1 (5 bases). Trimming removed 2 bases from V and 3 bases from J, with 15 bases in between. CDR1 is SGHRS, CDR2 YFSETQ, per germline. The CDR3 is made up of 15 amino acids. The CDR3 DNA follows: TGCGCCAGCAGCTTTGGGCTTTTGACAGACTACGAGCAGTACGTC. Translating gives CASSFGLLTDYEQYV.

This chain connects TRBV6-5 to TRBJ2-3; no firm D call. Looked up from germline, CDR1 is MNHEY and CDR2 is SVGAGI. V dropped 6 bases and J dropped 5 bases, with 9 bases sitting between them. The CDR3 has 12 residues. For the CDR3, the DNA is TGTGCCAGCAGCGCCGATGGAGATACGCAGTATTTT. This codes for CASSADGDTQYF.

This clonotype showed up just a few times. The chain uses TRBV20-1 and TRBJ1-1; D gene unclear. The germline gives CDR1 DFQATT, CDR2 SNEGSKA (reference sequence). The CDR3 totals 18 residues. V gave up 2 bases and J gave up 0 bases, with 22 bases separating them. CDR3 in amino acids: CSARRSVEHLNMNTEAFF. DNA for the CDR3: TGCAGTGCTAGAAGATCGGTGGAACACCTAAACATGAACACTGAAGCTTTCTTT.

This chain links TRBV29-1 with TRBJ1-2; tentative D call: TRBD1 (5 bases). This CDR3 region has 15 residues. The germline V gene encodes CDR1 SQVTM and CDR2 ANQGSEA. V was cut by 4 bases and J by 3 bases, with 18 bases left in between. CDR3 sequence (DNA): TGCAGCGTTGTGAAGTATCTGGACACCTACTATGGCTACACCTTC. Translated: CSVVKYLDTYYGYTF. Drawing the rest from reference TRBV29-1 and TRBJ1-2, the complete variable domain is SAVISQKPSRDICQRGTSLTIQCQVDSQVTMMFWYRQQPGQSLTLIATANQGSEATYESGFVIDKFPISRPNLTFSTLTVSNMSPEDSSIYLCSVVKYLDTYYGYTFGSGTRLTVV.

The rearrangement links TRBV7-8 to TRBJ1-2, with D hard to call. Germline-derived CDR1 and CDR2 are SGHVS and FQNEAQ. The CDR3 sequence is 15 residues long. Trimming took off 1 base at V and 0 bases at J, with 9 bases between the two ends. This CDR3 reads CASSLGVNANYGYTF. CDR3 DNA sequence: TGTGCCAGCAGCTTAGGGGTAAACGCTAACTATGGCTACACCTTC. Complete variable domain (other parts from reference TRBV7-8 and TRBJ1-2): GAGVSQSPRYKVAKRGQDVALRCDPISGHVSLFWYQQALGQGPEFLTYFQNEAQLDKSGLPSDRFFAERPEGSVSTLKIQRTQQEDSAVYLCASSLGVNANYGYTFGSGTRLTVV.

The chain links TRBV12-3 or TRBV12-4 to TRBJ1-3, with D possibly being TRBD1 (5 bases). Trimming removed 3 bases at V and 6 bases at J, with 9 bases between. The CDR3 consists of 13 residues. CDR3 nucleotide sequence: TGTGCCAGCAGTTTCAGTGGGGCAAACACCATATATTTT. The encoded protein is CASSFSGANTIYF.

The table lists this clonotype with a few counts. The rearrangement uses TRBV5-1 and TRBJ2-7; TRBD2 is a possible D gene (5 bases). Trimming removed 4 bases from V and 0 bases from J, with 14 bases in between. CDR1 SGHRS and CDR2 YFSETQ come from the germline V gene. The CDR3 spans 15 residues. The CDR3 spells CASSRGSGSSYEQYF. The DNA of the CDR3 is TGCGCCAGCAGCCGGGGTTCAGGTAGCTCCTACGAGCAGTACTTC. Variable domain in full (rest from reference TRBV5-1 and TRBJ2-7): KAGVTQTPRYLIKTRGQQVTLSCSPISGHRSVSWYQQTPGQGLQFLFEYFSETQRNKGNFPGRFSGRQFSNSRSEMNVSTLELGDSALYLCASSRGSGSSYEQYFGPGTRLTVT.

The rearrangement joins TRBV5-1 to TRBJ1-2; D gene uncertain. V shed 0 bases and J shed 8 bases, with 17 bases lying between them. The CDR3 runs 15 residues. Germline loops: CDR1 SGHRS, CDR2 YFSETQ. Written as DNA, the CDR3 is TGCGCCAGCAGCTTGGGCAGGCCCCCCGAAGGGGGCTACACCTTC. Residues: CASSLGRPPEGGYTF.

In this sample, this clonotype turned up a few times. The rearrangement joins TRBV2 to TRBJ2-7, with D perhaps TRBD1 (5 bases). The CDR3 consists of 13 residues. V lost 4 bases, J lost 2 bases, and 9 bases lay in between. Germline CDR1 is SNHLY and CDR2 is FYNNEI. The chain's CDR3 is CASSASRAYEQYV. The CDR3 DNA sequence: TGTGCCAGCAGTGCAAGCAGGGCCTACGAGCAGTACGTC.

The chain uses TRBV7-8 and TRBJ1-2; no firm D call. This CDR3 has 15 residues. Trimming pared 0 bases from V and 3 bases from J, leaving 11 bases between. Germline V CDR1 and CDR2: SGHVS, FQNEAQ. DNA for the CDR3: TGTGCCAGCAGCTTAGCCCTTACGAGTGACTATGGCTACACCTTC. It is translated as CASSLALTSDYGYTF.

This chain links TRBV6-5 with TRBJ2-7; possibly TRBD2 for D (6 bases). V was shortened by 6 bases and J by 0 bases, with 12 bases between the two germline ends. CDR1 is MNHEY and CDR2 is SVGAGI in the germline V gene. CDR3 length: 14 residues. The chain's CDR3 is CASRRGVNSYEQYV. The CDR3 DNA sequence: TGTGCCAGCAGACGCGGGGTAAACTCCTACGAGCAGTACGTC.

The rearrangement joins TRBV11-2 to TRBJ1-5; a weak D match, TRBD1 (5 bases). Germline V lookup: CDR1 SGHAT, CDR2 FQNNGV. The V and J ends lost 5 bases and 4 bases respectively, with 15 bases between them. The CDR3 spans 15 residues. CDR3 DNA: TGTGCCAGCAGCAGCGGGACGGAAAGGAATCAGCCCCAGCATTTT. It is translated as CASSSGTERNQPQHF.

This clonotype was seen at least ten times. The rearrangement joins TRBV28 to TRBJ2-3, with D possibly TRBD2 on 5 matching bases. Germline V gene sequence: CDR1 MDHEN, CDR2 SYDVKM. Deletions cut 2 bases from V and 2 bases from J, with 11 bases between. The CDR3 runs 15 residues. The CDR3 here is CASSLPADHTDTQYF. The CDR3 DNA reads TGTGCCAGCAGTTTACCAGCGGACCACACAGATACGCAGTATTTT.

This clonotype was observed a few times. The chain couples TRBV5-1 to TRBJ2-3, with 8 bases matching TRBD1. The germline V gene has CDR1 SGHRS and CDR2 YFSETQ. Trimming removed 7 bases from V and 5 bases from J; junction bases left unmatched: 6. The CDR3 contains 13 residues. This CDR3 is CASGYGQGDTQYF. As DNA, the CDR3 is TGCGCCAGCGGATACGGACAGGGAGATACGCAGTATTTT.

This chain links TRBV6-5 with TRBJ1-1; the D is unclear. The CDR3 sequence is 18 residues long. V dropped 4 bases and J dropped 0 bases, with 21 bases sitting between them. The germline V gene has CDR1 MNHEY and CDR2 SVGAGI. The DNA for the CDR3 is TGTGCCAGCAGTTCAACCCGGTCCCCCGCACGGATGAACACTGAAGCTTTCTTT. Amino acid sequence: CASSSTRSPARMNTEAFF.

This clonotype was detected only a few times. This chain uses TRBV20-1 with TRBJ2-1; TRBD1 or TRBD2 may be the D gene (5 bases each). The germline V and J ends were trimmed by 6 bases and 6 bases, with 21 bases remaining between them. Germline values: CDR1 DFQATT, CDR2 SNEGSKA (reference sequence). The CDR3 is made up of 15 amino acids. The CDR3 reads CSAPTPPRGPNEQFF. The CDR3 nucleotides are TGCAGTGCCCCAACCCCTCCTCGGGGCCCCAATGAGCAGTTCTTC.

This clonotype was counted a few times. The CDR3 DNA reads as TGTGCCAGCATCAACCACAGGAGCAATCAGCCCCAGCATTTT. As protein: CASINHRSNQPQHF. This chain uses TRBV7-9 with TRBJ1-5; a weak D match, TRBD1 (5 bases). Trimming took off 7 bases at V and 1 base at J, with 11 bases between the two ends. The CDR3 extends over 14 amino acids. The germline gives CDR1 SEHNR, CDR2 FQNEAQ (reference sequence).

The genes are TRBV27 and TRBJ1-2, with 9 bases aligning to TRBD1. Germline V gives CDR1 MNHEY, CDR2 SMNVEV (reference sequence). The J segment lost 4 bases and the V segment lost 6 bases, leaving 9 bases of the junction unmatched. The CDR3 is made up of 15 amino acids. CDR3 amino acids: CASRIQGAQGYGYTF. In DNA, the CDR3 is TGTGCCAGCAGGATACAGGGGGCGCAGGGCTATGGCTACACCTTC.

V gene TRBV7-2 combines with J gene TRBJ1-4; D unclear. This CDR3 contains 15 residues. The germline gives CDR1 SGHTA, CDR2 FQGNSA. Deletions cut 2 bases from V and 0 bases from J, with 7 bases between. CDR3 DNA sequence: TGTGCCAGCAGCTTATTTGAGGCAACTAATGAAAAACTGTTTTTT. Encoded protein: CASSLFEATNEKLFF.